Shown below are 17 T cell receptor beta chains from a single sample sequenced in a study of blood T cell repertoires in COVID-19. Some clones are missing from TCRdb's copy, which holds only in-frame ones; the method was immunoSEQ multiplex PCR. Here the sample spans about 80,000 clones, approximately 80% being singletons. Sequenced material: peripheral blood. These receptors originate from a human donor in a cohort sampled during active COVID-19.

The chain employs TRBV9 and TRBJ2-2; 7 bases fit TRBD1. Germline V gene data show CDR1 as SGDLS and CDR2 as YYNGEE. V trimming: 0 bases; J trimming: 5 bases; junction bases outside the gene matches: 4. The CDR3 runs 15 residues. The CDR3 sequence is CASSVEGGRTGELFF. The CDR3 nucleotides read TGTGCCAGCAGCGTAGAAGGGGGCAGGACCGGGGAGCTGTTTTTT.

This chain links TRBV9 with TRBJ2-1; tentative D call: TRBD2 (6 bases). Germline loops: CDR1 SGDLS, CDR2 YYNGEE. This CDR3 contains 14 residues. Trimming shortened V by 0 bases and J by 11 bases, and 15 bases separated the two germline ends. In DNA form, the CDR3 reads TGTGCCAGCAGCGTAGACTTTTCGGGGGTTCAGCAGTTCTTC. Translated: CASSVDFSGVQQFF.

The CDR3 DNA is TGTGCCAGCAGCTTATCTAGCGGGGAATACAATGAGCAGTTCTTC. This sequence encodes CASSLSSGEYNEQFF. The chain employs TRBV5-5 and TRBJ2-1, with 9 bases aligning to TRBD2. Per the germline V gene, CDR1 is SGHKS and CDR2 is YYEKEE (reference sequence). V trimming: 2 bases; J trimming: 4 bases; junction bases outside the gene matches: 4. CDR3 length: 15 amino acids.

This chain joins TRBV20-1 and TRBJ1-1; D gene ambiguous. The V gene lost 3 bases and the J gene lost 6 bases, with 8 bases spanning the gap. The V gene's germline CDR1 is DFQATT and CDR2 SNEGSKA (reference sequence). The CDR3 contains 11 residues. The CDR3 DNA sequence: TGCAGTGCTAGCCGGGATCCTGAAGCTTTCTTT. Protein product: CSASRDPEAFF.

The V and J genes are TRBV7-6 and TRBJ2-3; 12 bases fit TRBD2. Germline assignment: CDR1 SGHVS and CDR2 FNYEAQ. There are 19 residues in the CDR3. After removal of 5 bases from V and 4 bases from J, the junction contained 16 bases not matched to a gene. The CDR3 DNA reads TGTGCCAGCAGCCCCGTGATGGCTAGCGGGGGGGTTCGTGCAGATACGCAGTATTTT. Translating gives CASSPVMASGGVRADTQYF.

This clone was counted a few times. V usage is TRBV27 and J usage is TRBJ1-6, with 10 bases matching TRBD1. The CDR3 is made up of 17 amino acids. Germline V gene lookup returns CDR1 MNHEY and CDR2 SMNVEV (reference sequence). With 5 bases clipped from V and 9 bases from J, the junction kept 13 bases outside the gene matches. CDR3 coding DNA: TGTGCCAGCAGTCCACAATTAAACCGGGACAGGGGTTCACCCCTCCACTTT. Residues: CASSPQLNRDRGSPLHF.

The chain uses TRBV2 and TRBJ2-5; the D is unclear. V was clipped by 4 bases and J by 5 bases, with 17 bases between them. This CDR3 contains 15 residues. The germline gives CDR1 SNHLY, CDR2 FYNNEI. CDR3 DNA: TGTGCCAGCAGTGTGTTGGGCGCGTTTGGGGAGACCCAGTACTTC. It specifies CASSVLGAFGETQYF.

This chain joins TRBV2 and TRBJ1-2, with 9 bases lining up with TRBD1. This CDR3 is 13 amino acids long. V lost 6 bases and J lost 5; bases outside the gene matches: 4. CDR1 is SNHLY and CDR2 is FYNNEI in the germline V gene. The CDR3 is CASRGTGSYGYTF. The CDR3 DNA is TGTGCCAGCAGGGGGACAGGGAGTTATGGCTACACCTTC.

The chain uses TRBV5-1 and TRBJ2-1, with 13 bases identical to TRBD2. There are 15 residues in the CDR3. With V trimmed by 4 bases and J by 10 bases, 8 bases remained unmatched. From germline, CDR1 is SGHRS and CDR2 YFSETQ. CDR3 sequence (DNA): TGCGCCAGCAGCCAGGGACTAGCGGGGCCCTTGGAGCAGTTCTTC. Translating it yields CASSQGLAGPLEQFF. Full variable domain (remainder filled in from reference TRBV5-1 and TRBJ2-1): KAGVTQTPRYLIKTRGQQVTLSCSPISGHRSVSWYQQTPGQGLQFLFEYFSETQRNKGNFPGRFSGRQFSNSRSEMNVSTLELGDSALYLCASSQGLAGPLEQFFGPGTRLTVL.

This clone was observed a single time. V is TRBV5-4 and J is TRBJ2-7, with 8 bases matching TRBD1. The CDR3 length is 16 residues. Germline CDR1 and CDR2: SGHNT and YYREEE (reference sequence). V shed 4 bases, J shed 1 base, and the junction held 10 bases outside the gene matches. The CDR3: CASSHNRTGRSYEQYF. CDR3 nucleotide sequence: TGTGCCAGCAGCCATAATAGGACAGGGAGGTCCTACGAGCAGTACTTC.

This rearrangement joins TRBV7-9 to TRBJ2-1; no clear D. V was cut by 2 bases and J by 3 bases, with 8 bases left in between. Germline loops: CDR1 SEHNR, CDR2 FQNEAQ (reference sequence). The CDR3 runs to 14 residues. The CDR3 nucleotides read TGTGCCAGCAGCTTATCTATCTACTACAATGAGCAGTTCTTC. Protein: CASSLSIYYNEQFF.

This rearrangement joins TRBV6-5 to TRBJ2-3; D remains ambiguous. There are 13 residues in the CDR3. Germline loops: CDR1 MNHEY, CDR2 SVGAGI. The V end lost 6 bases, the J end lost 6 bases, and 13 bases lay between the germline ends. CDR3 in amino acids: CASSRRTRDTQYF. In DNA form, the CDR3 reads TGTGCCAGCAGCCGCCGAACGCGGGATACGCAGTATTTT.

The gene calls are TRBV6-5 and TRBJ1-2; 7 positions agree with TRBD1. V gave up 0 bases and J gave up 8 bases; unmatched junction bases: 9. This CDR3 is built from 15 residues. CDR1 and CDR2 (germline): MNHEY, SVGAGI. The CDR3 loop is CASSYSSVDRDGYTF. The CDR3 region has the DNA TGTGCCAGCAGTTACTCATCCGTTGACAGGGACGGCTACACCTTC.

This clone was recorded only once. The chain carries TRBV4-1 and TRBJ1-4; 11 nucleotides align to TRBD1. The CDR3 covers 16 residues. J lost 8 bases, V lost 4 bases, and 9 bases had no gene match. Germline values: CDR1 MGHRA, CDR2 YSYEKL. The CDR3 protein is CASSRGQGEFGEKLFF. The CDR3, as DNA: TGCGCCAGCAGCCGGGGACAGGGGGAGTTTGGGGAAAAACTGTTTTTT.

The chain has TRBV6-1 and TRBJ1-1, with 8 bases identical to TRBD1. J was trimmed by 5 bases and V by 3 bases; bases with no gene match: 17. This CDR3 region has 18 residues. Germline loops: CDR1 MNHNS, CDR2 SASEGT. The CDR3 DNA follows: TGTGCCAGCAGTGAGGAGGAAGTTTACAGGGGGTGGGATACTGAAGCTTTCTTT. Its translation is CASSEEEVYRGWDTEAFF.

Only a few counts were recorded for this clone. The chain employs TRBV7-3 and TRBJ2-2; 7 bases are shared with TRBD1. The V segment lost 4 bases and the J segment 0 bases; nucleotides outside the gene matches: 5. The CDR3 is 16 amino acids. Germline loops: CDR1 SGHTA, CDR2 FQGTGA. The CDR3 DNA is TGTGCCAGCAGCTCCTGGACAGGCTCGAACACCGGGGAGCTGTTTTTT. It is translated as CASSSWTGSNTGELFF.

In this sample, this clone turned up a few times. The chain couples TRBV2 to TRBJ2-7; 7 nucleotides match TRBD1. This CDR3 has 14 amino acids. Germline CDR1 and CDR2: SNHLY and FYNNEI. Trimming removed 7 bases from V and 1 base from J; junction bases left unmatched: 7. The CDR3 loop reads CASILDRVSYEQYF. The DNA for the CDR3 is TGTGCCAGCATCCTCGACAGGGTATCCTACGAGCAGTACTTC.